The clone carrying this T cell receptor beta chain was recorded a few times. Its antigen is not known. Both 60 Vbeta primers and 13 Jbeta primers went into the PCR. Generated by immunoSEQ multiplex PCR, the TCRdb table keeps only in-frame clones and is missing some. The table has about 100,000 clones, 70% to 80% seen once; the top ten hold about 2.8%. From germline, CDR1 is SGHVS and CDR2 FQNEAQ. This CDR3 region has 13 residues. Trimming pared 5 bases from V and 1 base from J, leaving 8 bases between. These data belong to a study of cytomegalovirus exposure and HLA in healthy donors. Study-level points and caveats: Sequencing probably produced one cluster of sequence variants that were highly shared. Earlier findings revealed that most TCR beta V segments proved productive either about 87% or about 30% of the time.

Material for sequencing was PBMCs. The chain combines TRBV7-8 with TRBJ1-1; D is ambiguous. The origin of this receptor is a man between 50 and 59 years old in good health and CMV-seropositive. Written as DNA, the CDR3 is TGTGCCAGCAGCAAAGGGAGGAACACTGAAGCTTTCTTT. Protein: CASSKGRNTEAFF.